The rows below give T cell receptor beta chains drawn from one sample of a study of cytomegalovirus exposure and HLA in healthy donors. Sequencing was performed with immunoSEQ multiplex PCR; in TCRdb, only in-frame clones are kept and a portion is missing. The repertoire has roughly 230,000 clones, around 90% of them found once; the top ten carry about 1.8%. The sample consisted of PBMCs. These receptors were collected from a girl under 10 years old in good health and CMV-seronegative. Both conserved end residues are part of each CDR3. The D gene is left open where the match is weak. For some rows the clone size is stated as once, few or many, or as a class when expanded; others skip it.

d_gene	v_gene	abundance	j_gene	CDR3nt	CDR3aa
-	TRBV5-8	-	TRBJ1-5	TGTGCCAGCAGCTGGGCTAAAAATCAGCCCCAGCATTTT	CASSWAKNQPQHF
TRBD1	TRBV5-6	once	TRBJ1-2	TGTGCCAGCAGCTTAGCCCCGGGACAGGGGGAAGGTGCCTATGGCTACACCTTC	CASSLAPGQGEGAYGYTF
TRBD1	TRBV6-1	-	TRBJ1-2	TGTGCCAGCAGTGCCCGGGACAGCCCTAGCTATGGCTACACCTTC	CASSARDSPSYGYTF
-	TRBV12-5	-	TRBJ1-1	TGTGCTAGTGGTTTGGCAGGGTATGGTGAAGCTTTCTTT	CASGLAGYGEAFF
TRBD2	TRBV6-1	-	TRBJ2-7	TGTGCCAGCAGTGAAGCGACTAGCGGGGGGGCCTACGAGCAGTACTTC	CASSEATSGGAYEQYF
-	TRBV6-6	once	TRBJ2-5	TGTGCCAGCAGTTACCCCGGAGAGACCCAGTACTTC	CASSYPGETQYF
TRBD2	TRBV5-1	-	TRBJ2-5	TGCGCCAGCAGCTTGGCCGCTAGCGGGGGACCACAAGAGACCCAGTACTTC	CASSLAASGGPQETQYF
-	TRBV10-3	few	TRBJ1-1	TGTGCCATCAGTGAGGGAATCGGGGTTGAAGCTTTCTTT	CAISEGIGVEAFF
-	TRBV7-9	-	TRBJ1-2	TGTTCCAGCGGGGGGGACGGAACATTCTATGGCTACACCTTC	CSSGGDGTFYGYTF
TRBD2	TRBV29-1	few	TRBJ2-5	TGCAGCGTTGATAGGGCTAGCGGGAGGCCCCAAGAGACCCAGTACTTC	CSVDRASGRPQETQYF
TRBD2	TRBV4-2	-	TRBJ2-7	TGTGCCAGCAGCCAAGATCTTCGCAGCGGGAGGGCCGGAAGGTCCTCCGAGCAGTACTTC	CASSQDLRSGRAGRSSEQYF
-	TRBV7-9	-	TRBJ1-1	TGTGCCAGCACCCTGACACAGAAAGCTTTCTTT	CASTLTQKAFF
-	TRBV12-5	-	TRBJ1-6	TGTGCTAGTGGTCCCTTGGGTAGGGGTTCACCCCTCCACTTT	CASGPLGRGSPLHF
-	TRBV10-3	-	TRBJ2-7	TGTGCCATCAGTGAGTCGGGGCTCTCCTACGAGCAGTACTTC	CAISESGLSYEQYF
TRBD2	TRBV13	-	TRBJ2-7	TGTGCCAGCAGCCCGCCGGGACTAGCGGGAGGGGACGCCTACGAGCAGTACTTC	CASSPPGLAGGDAYEQYF
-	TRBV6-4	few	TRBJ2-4	TGTGCCAGCAGTGAGTCGCAGGGAACCAAAAACATTCAGTACTTC	CASSESQGTKNIQYF
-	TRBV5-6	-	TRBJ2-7	TGTGCCAGCAGCTTGGCCGGGACTGCAACCTACGAGCAGGACTTC	CASSLAGTATYEQDF
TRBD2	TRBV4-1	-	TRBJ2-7	TGCGCCAGCAGCCAAGGACTAGCTGGAGGGTACGAGCAGTACTTC	CASSQGLAGGYEQYF
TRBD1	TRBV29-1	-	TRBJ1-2	TGCAGCGTTGGAGATCAGGGGGATGGCTACACCTTC	CSVGDQGDGYTF
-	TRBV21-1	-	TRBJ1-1	TGTGCCAGCAGCAAGGGTGGACAGGGGGGACGTCTTCGGGCTTTCTTT	CASSKGGQGGRLRAFF
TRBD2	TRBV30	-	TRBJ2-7	TGTGCCTGGCGGAAGGGAGGGTCCGTCTCCCCCTACGAGCAGTACTTC	CAWRKGGSVSPYEQYF
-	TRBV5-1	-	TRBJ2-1	TGCGCCAGCAGCTTGGCCTCAGGGTTCAATGAGCAGTTCTTC	CASSLASGFNEQFF
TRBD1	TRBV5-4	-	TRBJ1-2	TGTGCCAGCAGCTTGGCGGACAGGGGGGACTATGGCTACACCTTC	CASSLADRGDYGYTF
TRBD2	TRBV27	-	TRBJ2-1	TGTGCCAGCAGTTTATACGGCGGGGGGGCCAACGTGCAGTTCTTC	CASSLYGGGANVQFF
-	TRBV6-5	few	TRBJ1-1	TGTGCCAGCAGCCCCGGACAGAGGAACACTGAAGCTTTCTTT	CASSPGQRNTEAFF
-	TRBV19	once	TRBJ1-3	TGTGCCAGTAGTATAGGCAGGGACAACTCTGGAAACACCATATATTTT	CASSIGRDNSGNTIYF
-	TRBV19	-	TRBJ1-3	TGTGCCAGTAGTTTGACAGCTTACTCTGGAAACACCATATATTTT	CASSLTAYSGNTIYF
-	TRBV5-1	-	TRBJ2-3	TGCGCCAGCAGAATGGCTGGGGCGGGCAGGGGTACGCAGTATTTT	CASRMAGAGRGTQYF
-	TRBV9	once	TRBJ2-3	TGTGCCAGCAGCGTAGCAGGTGTGGGGCTCACAGATACGCAGTATTTT	CASSVAGVGLTDTQYF
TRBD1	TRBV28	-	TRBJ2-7	TGTGCCAGCAGTCCTCGACAGGGAATGGTCTACGAGCAGTACTTC	CASSPRQGMVYEQYF
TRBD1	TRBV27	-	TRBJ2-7	TGTGCCAGCAGTGCCCAACAGGGGGCGGGCGAGCAGTACTTC	CASSAQQGAGEQYF
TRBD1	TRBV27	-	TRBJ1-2	TGTGCCAGCAGTTTATCGGACAGGGACGGCTACACCTTC	CASSLSDRDGYTF
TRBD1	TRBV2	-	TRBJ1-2	TGTGCCAGCAGTGGCGCCGGGACAGGGAACCGGTACACCTTC	CASSGAGTGNRYTF
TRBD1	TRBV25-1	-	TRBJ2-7	TGTGCCAGCAGACCCGCCGGGACAGGAGGTGAGCAGTACTTC	CASRPAGTGGEQYF
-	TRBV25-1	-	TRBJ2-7	TGTGCCAGCAGTGAATATGTGGTTGCGAAGCGCGAGCAGTACTTC	CASSEYVVAKREQYF
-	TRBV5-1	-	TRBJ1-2	TGCGCCAGCAGCCCCGGACAGATATATGGCTACACCTTC	CASSPGQIYGYTF
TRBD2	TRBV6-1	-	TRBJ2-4	TGTGCCAGCATTATGTCTAGCGGGAGGATTGGCATTCAGTACTTC	CASIMSSGRIGIQYF
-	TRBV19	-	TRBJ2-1	TGTGCCAGTAGTCTTGTTGCGGCTGGACATCTCTACAATGAGCAGTTCTTC	CASSLVAAGHLYNEQFF
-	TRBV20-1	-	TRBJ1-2	TGCAGTGCGTACGAGGGTGGCTACACCTTC	CSAYEGGYTF
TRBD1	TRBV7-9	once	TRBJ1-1	TGTGCCAGCACGATCTTTGGACAGGTTTTACATGAAGCTTTCTTT	CASTIFGQVLHEAFF
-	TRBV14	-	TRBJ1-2	TGTGCCAGCAGCCAGTCGACTGGCAATTTTAACTATGGCTACACCTTC	CASSQSTGNFNYGYTF
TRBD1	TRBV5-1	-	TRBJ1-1	TGCGCCAGCAGCCACAAACTATCAGGGGGCAGTACTGAAGCTTTCTTT	CASSHKLSGGSTEAFF
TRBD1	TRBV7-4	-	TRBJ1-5	TGTGCCAGCAGCTTAGCTCAGGGGGAAGACCAGCCCCAGCATTTT	CASSLAQGEDQPQHF
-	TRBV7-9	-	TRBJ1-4	TGTGCCAGCAGCTTAGACGGGGGGGCGAATGAAAAACTGTTTTTT	CASSLDGGANEKLFF
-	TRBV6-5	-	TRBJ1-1	TGTGCCAGCAGTTACGCAGTACTGAACACTGAAGCTTTCTTT	CASSYAVLNTEAFF
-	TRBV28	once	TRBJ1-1	TGTGCCAGCAGTGTCCCAGGGGACACTGAAGCTTTCTTT	CASSVPGDTEAFF
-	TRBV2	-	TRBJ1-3	TGTGCCAGCAGTGAACGACAGGTCTCTGGAAACACCATATATTTT	CASSERQVSGNTIYF
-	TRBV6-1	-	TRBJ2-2	TGTGCCAGCAGTCCCGTGAGGGCGAACACCGGGGAGCTGTTTTTT	CASSPVRANTGELFF
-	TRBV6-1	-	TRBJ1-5	TGTGCCAGCAGCCAGACACCCTATAGCAATCAGCCCCAGCATTTT	CASSQTPYSNQPQHF
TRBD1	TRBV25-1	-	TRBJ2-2	TGTGCCAGCAGTCTTTTAGGGACAGGGAACACCGGGGAGCTGTTTTTT	CASSLLGTGNTGELFF
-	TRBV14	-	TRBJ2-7	TGTGCCAGCAGCCAAGTGAGAAACGAGCAGTACTTC	CASSQVRNEQYF
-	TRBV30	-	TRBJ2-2	TGTGCCTCAGTTGGCACCGGGGAGCTGTTTTTT	CASVGTGELFF
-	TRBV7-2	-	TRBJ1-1	TGTGCCAGCAGCCGCAGGGTCGACACTGAAGCTTTCTTT	CASSRRVDTEAFF